This TCR beta chain derives from a study of regulatory T cells in long-lasting Graves disease (dated by TCRdb to the early 2020s). Background on the whole study: Patients with newly diagnosed Graves' disease had been on antithyroid drugs for under 3 months. The study was conducted in China and was registered as a clinical trial. Patients with persistent Graves' disease were compared with patients with newly diagnosed Graves' disease using TCR sequencing and RNA sequencing of peripheral blood. TCR sequencing covered 13 persistent and 20 or so newly diagnosed Graves' disease patients, around 33 samples in total. Findings and caveats that apply to the study as a whole: The authors acknowledged the small sample size as a limitation that may reduce accuracy. Persistent Graves' disease patients showed lower TCR Shannon entropy and fewer highly expanded clones than newly diagnosed patients, suggesting clonal expansion. Peripheral blood alone was examined, since thyroid tissue, which constituted the primary lesion, could not be accessed. Only the TCR beta chain was sequenced and analyzed. Preferential use of TRBV28, TRBJ1-2 and TRBJ2-5 was observed in persistent disease, whereas TRBV20-1 and TRBJ2-1 were favored in newly diagnosed disease. Persistent patients shared more public clonotypes among themselves (around 2,700) than newly diagnosed patients did (about 970).

Library preparation used multiplex PCR. Sequencing took place on an Illumina HiSeq 4000. iRepertoire HTBI primers and Arm-PCR amplification of CDR3 regions were used to construct TCR beta libraries. Before sequencing, the PCR products went through gel purification. Concerning the study's data processing: A total of 60 to 80 TRBV and 14 TRBJ segments were identified across samples and were used for gene usage analysis of CDR3 amino acid clonotypes. Filtered high-quality paired reads were merged into contigs using COPE and FqMerger. BLAST was used to align contigs to IMGT TRBV, TRBD and TRBJ reference genes, and CDR3 was defined according to IMGT. Any clonotype with a frequency above 0.1% was counted as a highly expanded clone. Repertoire diversity was measured by Shannon entropy, and V-J evenness by the Gini coefficient. Clonotypes shared by more than one individual were considered public. TCRdb reworked the public reads: Q25 trimming with fastp, MiXCR clone assembly, productive beta chains retained. Merged by CDR3 protein, the rows form single entries marked with the most common genes and DNA. The authors' filters were not applied to this entry. Counted in this sample were almost 450,000 distinct CDR3 sequences; about 16% of them appeared once. The ten largest make up approximately 12% of the sample.

This clonotype was detected many times. What antigen it recognizes has not been identified. No much larger clone exists at a distance of one base, and base qualities are not known. The time point label for this specimen denotes: newly diagnosed GD, antithyroid drugs for less than 3 months. For both TCR sequencing and RNA sequencing, RNA was extracted from PBMCs in TRIzol. The diagnosis of Graves' disease was made according to American Thyroid Association guidelines. Patients for the study were recruited at an endocrinology department in Xi'an, China. From each patient, around 8.3 milliliters of peripheral blood was collected into an EDTA anticoagulant tube. Ficoll Paque Plus density gradient separation was used to isolate PBMCs, and no further T cell sorting was performed. An Agilent 2100 Bioanalyzer and agarose gel were used to check RNA quality, and a NanoDrop 2000 was used to measure RNA concentration.

The germline V gene encodes CDR1 MDHEN and CDR2 SYDVKM. The CDR3 spans 15 residues, from the cysteine through the phenylalanine. Only the CDR3 DNA is retained, 45 bases long and in frame from the first base. V and J are truncated by 6 bases and 4 bases respectively, leaving an intervening sequence of 18 bases. These sequences were also reported in another study, on T cells in Graves' hyperthyroidism and ophthalmopathy. The second study also describes: Stable Graves' hyperthyroidism was defined as no progression to ophthalmopathy during 18 months of follow-up. The hyperthyroidism patients were between 18 and 65 years old and newly diagnosed, with a disease duration of less than 2 months. Patients with uncontrolled infections, other autoimmune diseases, pregnancy or lactation were excluded. Diagnoses relied on clinical symptoms, serum thyroxine and TRAb, thyroid ultrasound and orbital computed tomography. The TCR CDR3 was subjected to a first round of RT-PCR using the HTBI primer set and the Qiagen OneStep RT-PCR kit. Blood samples also contained most of the expanded thyroid clonotypes (frequency above 0.001), which suggests that blood repertoires may reflect thyroid immune responses. Ophthalmopathy was separated from stable hyperthyroidism by a 13 V-J signature model, with roughly 88% sensitivity and just over 81% specificity obtained in cross-validation and 80%/75% obtained in testing. In validation, the model predicted progression to ophthalmopathy with 55% to 71% sensitivity and about 73% specificity, a median of around 6.6 months before onset. A discovery cohort of about a hundred patients, approximately 45 with Graves' ophthalmopathy and 57 with stable Graves' hyperthyroidism, was used to find distinguishing TCR V-J signatures. Prospective prediction of ophthalmopathy was tested in an independent validation cohort consisting of 18 to 20 hyperthyroidism patients and some 15 patients who later progressed to ophthalmopathy. For training and testing, the roughly 93 patients in the discovery cohort were randomly divided in a 7:3 ratio. Thyroid tissue and blood T-cell repertoires from six Graves' hyperthyroidism patients were also compared in the study. After blood sampling, hyperthyroidism patients were treated with methimazole at a starting dose of 30 mg daily, and ophthalmopathy patients were treated with high-dose intravenous methylprednisolone. The libraries were constructed in a second round of multiplex PCR and then size-selected and purified. Paired-end sequencing of the libraries was performed with 100 bp reads on an Illumina HiSeq2000. SOAPnuke was used to process the raw data, with reads discarded if the reads contained adapters or uncalled bases, had a mean Phred below 15, or lacked an exact constant-primer or identifier match. High-quality paired reads were merged using COPE v1.2.5, and each unique nucleotide sequence was defined as a clonotype. MiTCR v1.1 was used to align clonotypes to the IMGT TRBV, TRBD and TRBJ reference segments. Only V-J combinations with frequency above 0.0001, covering approximately 99% of repertoires, were analysed. A TCS score was defined as the ratio between F50 (clonal expansion) and ExV (chaos), using BLOSUM62-based TCRdist between CDR3 peptides within each V-J. Welch's t-statistics and random forest reduced 514 V-J features to roughly 13, which were used in a naive Bayes classifier (R e1071). Sample size was not statistically predetermined, and investigators were not blinded to group allocation. According to the paper, TCR Vbeta CDR3 sequencing was carried out on about 140 peripheral blood samples, which came from fewer than 50 ophthalmopathy, 75 to 80 hyperthyroidism and approximately 17 progressor patients.

This chain joins TRBV28 to TRBJ1-2; no confident D gene assignment can be made. The source of this sequence is a woman in her 30s with Graves disease. Donor details come from another sample of the same person, matched by shared clones. The sequenced sample was peripheral blood mononuclear cells (PBMCs), obtained at new diagnosis, from a patient treated with antithyroid drugs. Here the CDR3 is given as CASSETDAVGYGYTF. The sequence in DNA is TGTGCCAGCAGCGAAACGGACGCGGTCGGCTATGGCTACACCTTC.